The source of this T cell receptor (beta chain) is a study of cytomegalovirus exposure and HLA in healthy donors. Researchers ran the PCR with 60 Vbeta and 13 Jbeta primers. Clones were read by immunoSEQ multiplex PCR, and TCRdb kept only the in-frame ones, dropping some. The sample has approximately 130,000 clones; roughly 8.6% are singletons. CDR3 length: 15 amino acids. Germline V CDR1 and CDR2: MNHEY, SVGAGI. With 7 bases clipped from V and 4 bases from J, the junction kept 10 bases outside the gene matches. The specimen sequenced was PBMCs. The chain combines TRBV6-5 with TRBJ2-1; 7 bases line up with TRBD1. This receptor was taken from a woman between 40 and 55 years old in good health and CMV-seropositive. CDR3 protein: CASTKDRVGYNEQFF. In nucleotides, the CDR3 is TGTGCCAGCACCAAAGACAGGGTCGGTTACAATGAGCAGTTCTTC.